A single sample is the source of the 12 T cell receptor beta chains below, sequenced in a study of metastatic and nonmetastatic thyroid tumors. Using MiXCR, TCRdb reanalyzed the PCR reads. The sample lists 16,000 or so clones; about 24% were seen once. All patients reached thyroid surgery having received no treatment beforehand. Sequenced material: tumor tissue. Receptor source: a male donor with papillary thyroid cancer or a benign thyroid nodule (not recorded which). Some clones in this sample may be carry-over from other donors' samples.

The chain joins TRBV3-1 to TRBJ1-4; tentatively, D is TRBD1 (5 bases). The germline CDR1 and CDR2 sequences are LGHDT and YNNKEL (reference sequence). This CDR3 has 12 residues. With 3 bases removed from V and 8 bases from J, the gap between germline ends came to 7 bases. CDR3 region: CASSQGVEKLFF. The CDR3 DNA is TGTGCCAGCAGCCAGGGGGTGGAAAAACTGTTTTTT.

This clone was found many times. At the DNA level, this CDR3 is encoded by other sequences in the same sample as well. The chain employs TRBV6-1 and TRBJ2-3; 8 positions agree with TRBD2. The CDR3 has 14 residues. CDR1 and CDR2 (germline): MNHNS, SASEGT. Unmatched junction bases numbered 5, after V lost 5 bases and J lost 4 bases. The CDR3 protein is CASSPLAGADTQYF. The CDR3, as DNA: TGTGCCAGCAGTCCCCTAGCGGGTGCAGATACGCAGTATTTT.

The rearrangement links TRBV7-2 to TRBJ2-7; 8 positions match TRBD1. Germline V gene lookup returns CDR1 SGHTA and CDR2 FQGNSA. The CDR3 length is 15 residues. V was clipped by 4 bases and J by 0 bases; unmatched bases: 5. The CDR3 spells CASSSYRGSSYEQYF. Here the CDR3 DNA reads TGTGCCAGCAGCTCGTACAGGGGGTCCTCCTACGAGCAGTACTTC.

This clone is classed as medium-sized. The chain is built from TRBV28 and TRBJ2-7; D is unclear. Germline V CDR1 and CDR2: MDHEN, SYDVKM. V lost 5 bases, J lost 6 bases, and 11 bases lay in between. The CDR3 sequence is 12 residues long. The CDR3 sequence is CASSPPRVEQYF. CDR3 DNA: TGTGCCAGCAGTCCACCCCGTGTCGAGCAGTACTTC.

J is TRBJ1-2 and V is TRBV6-1, with D maybe TRBD1 (5 bases). Germline V gene lookup returns CDR1 MNHNS and CDR2 SASEGT. CDR3 length: 15 amino acids. V was cut by 7 bases and J by 4 bases, with 19 bases left in between. DNA for the CDR3: TGTGCCAGCATACCCCGGACGGGGGTGAGCTATGGCTACACCTTC. This encodes CASIPRTGVSYGYTF.

This clone was observed many times. The J gene is TRBJ1-1, the V gene TRBV7-3; D gene uncertain. The CDR3 extends over 14 amino acids. Germline V gives CDR1 SGHTA, CDR2 FQGTGA. Trimming removed 2 bases from V and 6 bases from J, with 13 bases in between. The CDR3 here is CASSLYPGVPEAFF. The CDR3 DNA sequence: TGTGCCAGCAGCTTATATCCCGGGGTGCCTGAAGCTTTCTTT.

In its sample, this clone was seen a few times. This rearrangement joins TRBV12-3 or TRBV12-4 to TRBJ2-7; the D gene is possibly TRBD1 (5 bases). The V end lost 4 bases, the J end lost 3 bases, and 13 bases lay between the germline ends. The CDR3 spans 14 residues. The CDR3 protein is CASSWGSAVYEQYF. CDR3 DNA sequence: TGTGCCAGCAGTTGGGGCTCAGCTGTCTACGAGCAGTACTTC.

In this sample, this clone turned up a few times. The gene calls are TRBV12-3 or TRBV12-4 and TRBJ2-7, with TRBD2 as a possible D gene (6 bases). The CDR3 totals 15 residues. The V gene lost 8 bases and the J gene lost 7 bases, with 24 bases spanning the gap. CDR3 nucleotide sequence: TGTGCCAGCCTACAAAGGAGGGCCGAAACGTGGGAGCAGTACTTC. Its protein product is CASLQRRAETWEQYF.

The V and J genes are TRBV5-1 and TRBJ2-3; tentatively, D is TRBD2 (6 bases). Trimming shortened V by 7 bases and J by 6 bases, and 12 bases separated the two germline ends. This CDR3 has 12 amino acids. Germline assignment: CDR1 SGHRS and CDR2 YFSETQ. The CDR3 nucleotides are TGCGCCAGCTGTTGTGGAGGGGATACGCAGTATTTT. Translating it yields CASCCGGDTQYF.

In this sample, this clone is medium-sized. The J gene is TRBJ2-5, the V gene TRBV20-1; D assignment may be TRBD1 or TRBD2 (5 bases each). Germline V gene lookup returns CDR1 DFQATT and CDR2 SNEGSKA (reference sequence). V dropped 4 bases and J dropped 3 bases, with 12 bases sitting between them. The CDR3 totals 13 residues. The CDR3 nucleotides read TGCAGTGCTATTGGGGGTCTAAAAGAGACCCAGTACTTC. It specifies CSAIGGLKETQYF.

In DNA form, the CDR3 reads TGTGCCAGCAGCTACAGGGCTTCACCCCTCCACTTT. It translates to CASSYRASPLHF. The chain recombines TRBV3-1 with TRBJ1-6; a possible D gene is TRBD1 (6 bases). Germline V gene lookup returns CDR1 LGHDT and CDR2 YNNKEL (reference sequence). V lost 5 bases and J lost 9, with 8 bases in between. This CDR3 region has 12 residues. Full variable domain (outside the CDR3, taken from reference TRBV3-1 and TRBJ1-6): DTAVSQTPKYLVTQMGNDKSIKCEQNLGHDTMYWYKQDSKKFLKIMFSYNNKELIINETVPNRFSPKSPDKAHLNLHINSLELGDSAVYFCASSYRASPLHFGNGTRLTVT.

The chain couples TRBV6-2 or TRBV6-3 to TRBJ2-2, with D uncertain. There are 14 residues in the CDR3. Trimming cost V 6 bases and J 3 bases, with 11 bases left between them. Germline CDR1 is MNHEY and CDR2 is SVGEGT. The DNA for the CDR3 is TGTGCCAGCAGCCGTCAGGACCACACCGGGGAGCTGTTTTTT. Its protein product is CASSRQDHTGELFF.